The rows below give T cell receptor beta chains drawn from one sample of a study of T cell responses to AZD1222 COVID-19 vaccine. Clones were sequenced by immunoSEQ multiplex PCR, and TCRdb holds only the in-frame ones, with some missing. The sample gives approximately 61,000 clones, 81% of which show up once; approximately 24% is in the top ten. Sequences were derived from peripheral blood, sampled 28 days after the second AZD1222 dose. The origin of the receptors is an adult who received the AZD1222 COVID-19 vaccine. Both conserved end residues are part of each CDR3. A D gene is named only where the DNA matches it firmly. Clone sizes are given selectively: once, few, many, or a class where the clone is expanded.

j_gene	d_gene	v_gene	abundance	CDR3nt	CDR3aa
TRBJ2-7	-	TRBV3-1/TRBV3-2	-	TGTGCCAGCAGCCAAGGACAGGAGATTTTTGCCTACGAGCAGTACTTC	CASSQGQEIFAYEQYF
TRBJ2-7	TRBD2	TRBV28	few	TGTGCCAGCCCCGGGGGGGCCCAGGGTTACTTCTACGAGCAGTACTTC	CASPGGAQGYFYEQYF
TRBJ1-6	-	TRBV23-1	-	TGCGCCAGCAGTCAAAGGCAGGTGGGGGCACCCCTCCACTTT	CASSQRQVGAPLHF
TRBJ2-7	TRBD2	TRBV7-9	-	TGTGCCAGCAGCTCCGCCCGACTAGCGGGAGCCTACGAGCAGTACTTC	CASSSARLAGAYEQYF
TRBJ2-7	TRBD2	TRBV9	few	TGTGCCAGCAGCGTCGGACTAGCCAGCGAGCAGTACTTC	CASSVGLASEQYF
TRBJ1-5	-	TRBV5-1	medium-sized	TGCGCCAGCAGCCGGGAGGGGGATAGGCCCCAGCATTTT	CASSREGDRPQHF
TRBJ2-1	TRBD2	TRBV10-3	-	TGTGCCATCAGTCCGGGACTAGGCTACAATGAGCAGTTCTTC	CAISPGLGYNEQFF
TRBJ1-4	-	TRBV28	-	TGTGCCAGCAGTTCCGTTTCCGGGGGCGCTTATGGTGAAAAACTGTTTTTT	CASSSVSGGAYGEKLFF
TRBJ2-1	-	TRBV5-4	few	TGTGCCAGCAGCTTTTCTGCGGCAGGGCAGTTCTTC	CASSFSAAGQFF
TRBJ1-1	-	TRBV2	once	TGTGCCAGCAGTACCGAATGGGGCAGGGAGAACACTGAAGCTTTCTTT	CASSTEWGRENTEAFF
TRBJ2-1	TRBD2	TRBV4-2	few	TGTGCCAGCAGCCAAGAATCTTCCTGGCGGGAGTCGGGGGAGCAGTTCTTC	CASSQESSWRESGEQFF
TRBJ2-3	-	TRBV6-5	few	TGTGCCAGCAGTCCGGGGACGTGGGGGGATACGCAGTATTTT	CASSPGTWGDTQYF
TRBJ2-5	-	TRBV15	once	TGTGCCACCGGGGCTGTGGGAGCTAGGGAGACCCAGTACTTC	CATGAVGARETQYF
TRBJ1-2	TRBD1	TRBV5-6	-	TGTGCCAGCAGCTTATGGGGGACAGTTGTGTACTATGGCTACACCTTC	CASSLWGTVVYYGYTF
TRBJ1-5	-	TRBV19	-	TGTGCCAGTAGTATTTTCAGGGGCCAGGGCAATCAGCCCCAGCATTTT	CASSIFRGQGNQPQHF
TRBJ2-6	-	TRBV5-6	-	TGTGCCAGCAGCTTGCCGGTCGTGGGTATAGGCGGGGCCAACGTCCTGACTTTC	CASSLPVVGIGGANVLTF
TRBJ2-5	-	TRBV4-1	-	TGCGCCAGCAGCCAAGGGAAGGGGCTAACCCAGGAGACCCAGTACTTC	CASSQGKGLTQETQYF
TRBJ1-3	TRBD1	TRBV10-3	-	TGTGCCATCAGTGAGGCAGGGGGAAGCTCTGGAAACACCATATATTTT	CAISEAGGSSGNTIYF
TRBJ1-6	-	TRBV7-2	-	TGTGCCAGCAGCACCAACCCCCTAGGGGTCGACCTCCACTTT	CASSTNPLGVDLHF
TRBJ2-1	TRBD2	TRBV4-1	once	TGCGCCAGCAGCCAACTGGGACTAGCGGGGAACAATGAGCAGTTCTTC	CASSQLGLAGNNEQFF
TRBJ2-7	-	TRBV28	once	TGTGCCAGCAGTTTACCCGGGGATAGCGGAGACTACGAGCAGTACTTC	CASSLPGDSGDYEQYF
TRBJ2-3	TRBD2	TRBV3-1/TRBV3-2	-	TGTGCCAGCAGCCCAATACTAGCGGGGACTAGCACAGATACGCAGTATTTT	CASSPILAGTSTDTQYF
TRBJ2-3	-	TRBV30	-	TGTGCCTGGAGTGACGGAACGGCCCTGAGCACAGATACGCAGTATTTT	CAWSDGTALSTDTQYF
TRBJ2-7	TRBD1	TRBV11-3	-	TGTGCCAGCAGCCCCGGGACAGGGGGTTTCTACGAGCAGTACTTC	CASSPGTGGFYEQYF
TRBJ2-7	-	TRBV27	-	TGTGCCAGCAGTTCAAAATCGGGACAATACGAGCAGTACTTC	CASSSKSGQYEQYF
TRBJ2-2	-	TRBV6-2/TRBV6-3	-	TGTGCCAGCAGTTATCACACCGGGGAGCTGTTTTTT	CASSYHTGELFF
TRBJ1-2	-	TRBV6-5	-	TGTGCCAGCAGTTCCGGGGGGCCGAACTATGGCTACACCTTC	CASSSGGPNYGYTF
TRBJ2-4	-	TRBV20-1	-	TGCAGTGCTAGTTTTGGGGGGCTGGGGGTCAAAAACATTCAGTACTTC	CSASFGGLGVKNIQYF
TRBJ2-5	-	TRBV9	-	TGTGCCAGCAGCGTAGCGGCAGGTGGGGAGACCCAGTACTTC	CASSVAAGGETQYF
TRBJ2-7	-	TRBV18	-	TGTGCCAGCTCACCAGGCCCGGTAGGCGAGCAGTACTTC	CASSPGPVGEQYF
TRBJ1-5	-	TRBV15	few	TGTGCCACCAGCAGAGATTGGGGGGGTGACGGTCAGCCCCAGCATTTT	CATSRDWGGDGQPQHF
TRBJ1-5	-	TRBV3-1/TRBV3-2	-	TGTGCCAGCAGCCGACACAATCAGCCCCAGCATTTT	CASSRHNQPQHF
TRBJ2-7	TRBD1	TRBV6-5	-	TGTGCCAGCAGAACCGGGACAGGGAATCGCGAGCAGTACTTC	CASRTGTGNREQYF
TRBJ2-7	-	TRBV6-2/TRBV6-3	once	TGTGCCAGCAGCTCCCACTCACTCCGCGTTGCGCTCTCCTACGAGCAGTACTTC	CASSSHSLRVALSYEQYF
TRBJ2-7	-	TRBV6-5	-	TGTGCCAGCAGTTCGGACCGCGCCGTAAGGACCTACGAGCAGTACTTC	CASSSDRAVRTYEQYF
TRBJ2-4	-	TRBV28	once	TGTGCCAGCAGTTACGGGGGTGGCCTCAAAAACATTCAGTACTTC	CASSYGGGLKNIQYF
TRBJ2-3	TRBD2	TRBV27	-	TGTGCCAGCAGTTCCCGCGGGAGGGCGTTCACAGATACGCAGTATTTT	CASSSRGRAFTDTQYF
TRBJ2-2	-	TRBV2	-	TGTGCCAGCGTGGGGTCGGCTTCGGGAATCGGGGAGCTGTTTTTT	CASVGSASGIGELFF